The sequence of this T cell receptor (beta chain) was determined in a study of CD8 T cells in Susac syndrome. Study-level results: As the study acknowledged, the number of individuals in its TCR sequencing and HLA analysis was relatively small.

This CDR3 region has 14 residues. V was pared by 9 bases and J by 2 bases, with 16 bases between. Germline V gene data show CDR1 as SNHLY and CDR2 as FYNNEI. The authors reverse transcribed about 0.5 to 1 ug RNA with random hexamers. Amplification of TCR beta CDR3 used immunoSEQ multiplex PCR across 54 Vbeta and 13 Jbeta. TCRdb re-analysed the immunoSEQ multiplex PCR reads in MiXCR, keeping a single row per CDR3 protein. The sample holds 350,000 to 550,000 distinct CDR3 sequences, roughly 85% seen once. Sequencing of TCR beta was undertaken in CD8+ and CD4+ T cells derived from blood. TEMRA cells were FACS-enriched, and CD8+ and CD4+ T cells were isolated negatively. Concerning this clonotype itself: Its antigen is not known.

The origin of this receptor is a human donor with multiple sclerosis. The chain has TRBV2 and TRBJ1-2; D gene unclear. Sequences were obtained from CD8+ T cells from PBMCs. CDR3 coding DNA: TGTGCCAGTACCCTGACCCCGGGCAACTATGGCTACACCTTC. It yields the protein CASTLTPGNYGYTF.